Shown below are 15 T cell receptor delta chains from a single sample sequenced in a study of Vδ1+ human thymocytes. Findings and limits, study-wide: Thymic TRG and TRD repertoires appeared highly polyclonal, with Gaussian CDR3 length distributions.

Their antigens are not known. Sequences come from RNA converted to cDNA by reverse transcription. The CDR3 regions were amplified by multiplex PCR from V-gene primers to a constant-region primer. TCRdb re-called the multiplex PCR reads using CATT. The table has about 55,000 delta-chain clones, more than 15% seen once. Sequencing used Vdelta1+ gamma-delta thymocytes from the thymus. Subset described: FACS-sorted CD3+ TCRalphabeta- TCRVdelta1+ TCRVdelta2- thymocytes. The receptors come from a boy younger than two who had congenital heart surgery.

The V gene is TRDV1, the J gene TRDJ1, with 9 bases fitting TRDD3. Germline V gene sequence: CDR1 TSWWSYY, CDR2 QGS. The CDR3 consists of 20 residues. Trimming took 3 bases from V and 0 from J; bases not matched to a gene: 17. CDR3 sequence reads: CALGDEGDVLGERHTDKLIF. As DNA, the CDR3 is TGTGCTCTTGGGGACGAAGGGGACGTACTGGGGGAACGTCACACCGATAAACTCATCTTT.

The chain employs TRDV1 and TRDJ1, with 8 bases that match TRDD3. J was trimmed by 2 bases and V by 0 bases; bases with no gene match: 8. Germline values: CDR1 TSWWSYY, CDR2 QGS. CDR3 length: 17 residues. The CDR3 coding sequence is TGTGCTCTTGGGGAACTGTCTGGGGGAAGGTGGACCGATAAACTCATCTTT. Its translation is CALGELSGGRWTDKLIF.

This clone was seen only a few times. The J gene is TRDJ1, the V gene TRDV1; 9 positions match TRDD3. Losses at the gene ends were 4 bases for V and 7 bases for J; bases not matched to a gene: 19. The germline V gene encodes CDR1 TSWWSYY and CDR2 QGS. The CDR3 is made up of 18 amino acids. CDR3 amino acids: CALGGASYVLGDRVKLIF. In DNA form, the CDR3 reads TGTGCTCTTGGGGGAGCCTCCTACGTCCTGGGGGATCGGGTTAAACTCATCTTT.

This chain connects TRDV1 to TRDJ1; 11 positions match TRDD3. The V and J ends lost 3 bases and 2 bases, in that order; junction bases with no gene match: 26. From germline, CDR1 is TSWWSYY and CDR2 QGS. The CDR3 loop spans 23 amino acids. CDR3 coding DNA: TGTGCTCTTGGGGATCGACCGAATATACTGGGGGATAAACGGGTCAGTAGGACCGATAAACTCATCTTT. Translating gives CALGDRPNILGDKRVSRTDKLIF.

This clone occurred a few times. The chain carries TRDV1 and TRDJ1; perhaps TRDD3 as D (5 bases). The germline gives CDR1 TSWWSYY, CDR2 QGS. This CDR3 is built from 16 residues. Trimming removed 6 bases at V and 3 bases at J, with 20 bases between. CDR3 nucleotides: TGTGCTCTTGGCTTTTCGTTTTTGTGGGATGCCGATAAACTCATCTTT. Its translation: CALGFSFLWDADKLIF.

This clone was observed a handful of times. The chain joins TRDV1 to TRDJ2, with 11 bases identical to TRDD3. CDR3 size: 28 residues. Germline trimming cut 2 bases from V and 4 bases from J; bases unmatched to any gene: 39. Looked up from germline, CDR1 is TSWWSYY and CDR2 is QGS. The CDR3 DNA is TGTGCTCTTGGGGAAAGCGACACCTCGAAAGAACCCTTACTTCCTCTCCTACTGGGGGATAGGTGGACAGCACAACTCTTCTTT. This sequence encodes CALGESDTSKEPLLPLLLGDRWTAQLFF.

In regard to this clone: A read error may produce the germline difference seen at one junction end. The V gene is TRDV1, the J gene TRDJ1, with 12 bases lining up with TRDD3. The CDR3 totals 18 residues. Germline loops: CDR1 TSWWSYY, CDR2 QGS. In DNA, the CDR3 is TGTGCTTTTGGGGTCATACACTGGGGGATACCAGGCACCGATAAACTCATCTTT. Translating it yields CAFGVIHWGIPGTDKLIF.

This clone was detected only once. Sequence at one end of the junction differs from germline and may be a read error. This chain connects TRDV1 to TRDJ1; D is possibly TRDD3 (6 bases). The CDR3 has 18 amino acids. Germline loops: CDR1 TSWWSYY, CDR2 QGS. The CDR3 sequence is CALGELFTGPTPADKPIF. The DNA for the CDR3 is TGTGCTCTTGGGGAACTATTTACTGGGCCTACCCCCGCCGATAAACCCATCTTT.

The V gene is TRDV1, the J gene TRDJ1, with D unclear. Germline V gene sequence: CDR1 TSWWSYY, CDR2 QGS. V was pared by 1 base and J by 0 bases, with 9 bases between. The CDR3 is made up of 15 amino acids. The CDR3 DNA reads TGTGCTCTTGGGGAACGGTTTCTTTACACCGATAAACTCATCTTT. Its protein is CALGERFLYTDKLIF.

This clone was counted only a few times. J is TRDJ1 and V is TRDV1; the match to TRDD3 covers 11 bases. There are 21 residues in the CDR3. CDR1 and CDR2 (germline): TSWWSYY, QGS. Trimming at V came to 3 bases and at J to 1 base, leaving 19 bases not matched to a gene. The CDR3 sequence: CALGDHFLKYTGGYRTDKLIF. The CDR3, as DNA: TGTGCTCTTGGGGATCACTTCCTAAAGTATACTGGGGGATATCGCACCGATAAACTCATCTTT.

The chain has TRDV1 and TRDJ1; 9 nucleotides agree with TRDD3. V gave up 0 bases and J gave up 11 bases; unmatched junction bases: 16. CDR1 and CDR2 from the germline V gene are TSWWSYY and QGS. There are 17 residues in the CDR3. The CDR3 DNA reads TGTGCTCTTGGGGAACTAGCCCCTCCTCCTGGGGATACGAAGCTCATCTTT. Translating gives CALGELAPPPGDTKLIF.

The chain links TRDV1 to TRDJ1; D may be TRDD2 (6 bases). V was shortened by 0 bases and J by 2 bases, with 19 bases between the two germline ends. Germline assignment: CDR1 TSWWSYY and CDR2 QGS. The CDR3 covers 18 residues. This CDR3 reads CALGELRPTPHLTDKLIF. The CDR3 DNA is TGTGCTCTTGGGGAACTACGTCCTACCCCTCATCTTACCGATAAACTCATCTTT.

This clone was counted a few times. The gene calls are TRDV1 and TRDJ1, with 8 bases that match TRDD3. V was clipped by 4 bases and J by 6 bases; unmatched bases: 19. The germline V gene has CDR1 TSWWSYY and CDR2 QGS. There are 18 residues in the CDR3. The CDR3 protein is CALGASFPLGGGSYKLIF. CDR3 nucleotide sequence: TGTGCTCTTGGGGCCTCCTTTCCCCTTGGTGGGGGATCGTATAAACTCATCTTT.

Many counts were recorded for this clone. This specimen includes other DNA sequences encoding the same CDR3. The rearrangement joins TRDV2 to TRDJ1; 9 nucleotides agree with TRDD3. The CDR3 contains 17 residues. J lost 0 bases, V lost 3 bases, and 10 bases had no gene match. CDR1 and CDR2 (germline): GEAIGNYY, EKD. The chain's CDR3 is CACDRPRGILYTDKLIF. The CDR3 DNA follows: TGTGCCTGTGACCGACCGAGGGGGATACTGTACACCGATAAACTCATCTTT.

The chain has TRDV1 and TRDJ1, with TRDD3 matching over 12 bases. This CDR3 has 20 residues. The trim removed 1 base at V and 6 bases at J, leaving 18 bases unmatched. Germline lookup yields CDR1 TSWWSYY and CDR2 QGS. In nucleotides, the CDR3 is TGTGCTCTTGGGGAACCAACTACGTCCTGGTACTGGGGGATACCTTATAAACTCATCTTT. It encodes CALGEPTTSWYWGIPYKLIF.